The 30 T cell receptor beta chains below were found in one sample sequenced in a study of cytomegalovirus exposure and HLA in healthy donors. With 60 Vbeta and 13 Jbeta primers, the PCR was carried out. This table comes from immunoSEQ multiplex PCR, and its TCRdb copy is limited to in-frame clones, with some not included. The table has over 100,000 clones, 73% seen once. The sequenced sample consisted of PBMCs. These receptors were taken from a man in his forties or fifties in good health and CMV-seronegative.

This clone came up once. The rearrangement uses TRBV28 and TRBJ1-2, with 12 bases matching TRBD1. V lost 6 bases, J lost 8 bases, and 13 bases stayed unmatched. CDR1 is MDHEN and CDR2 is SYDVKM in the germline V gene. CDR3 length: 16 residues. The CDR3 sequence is CASSPLPGQGALGYTF. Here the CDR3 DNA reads TGTGCCAGCAGCCCACTCCCGGGACAGGGGGCTTTGGGCTACACCTTC.

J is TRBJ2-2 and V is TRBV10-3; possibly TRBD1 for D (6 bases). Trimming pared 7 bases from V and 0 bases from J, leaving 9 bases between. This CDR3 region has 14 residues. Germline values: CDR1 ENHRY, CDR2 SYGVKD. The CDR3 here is CAITRTANTGELFF. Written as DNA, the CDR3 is TGTGCCATCACTAGGACAGCGAACACCGGGGAGCTGTTTTTT.

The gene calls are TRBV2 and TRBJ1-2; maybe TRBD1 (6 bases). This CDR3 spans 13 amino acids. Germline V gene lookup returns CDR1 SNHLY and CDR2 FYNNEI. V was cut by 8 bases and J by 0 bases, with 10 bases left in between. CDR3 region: CASLQGSNYGYTF. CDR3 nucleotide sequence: TGTGCCAGCCTACAGGGATCTAACTATGGCTACACCTTC.

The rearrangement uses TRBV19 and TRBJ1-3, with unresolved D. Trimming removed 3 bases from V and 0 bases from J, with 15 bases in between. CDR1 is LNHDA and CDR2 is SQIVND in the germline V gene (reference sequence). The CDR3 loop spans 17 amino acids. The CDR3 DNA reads TGTGCCAGTAGTATCAATCTCGGGTCCTCCTCTGGAAACACCATATATTTT. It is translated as CASSINLGSSSGNTIYF.

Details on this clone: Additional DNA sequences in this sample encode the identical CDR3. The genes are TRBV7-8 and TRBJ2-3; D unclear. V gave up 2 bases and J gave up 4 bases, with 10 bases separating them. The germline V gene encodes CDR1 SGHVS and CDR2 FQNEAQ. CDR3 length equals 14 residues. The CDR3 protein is CASSLKGVADTQYF. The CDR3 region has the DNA TGTGCCAGCAGCTTAAAAGGAGTCGCAGATACGCAGTATTTT.

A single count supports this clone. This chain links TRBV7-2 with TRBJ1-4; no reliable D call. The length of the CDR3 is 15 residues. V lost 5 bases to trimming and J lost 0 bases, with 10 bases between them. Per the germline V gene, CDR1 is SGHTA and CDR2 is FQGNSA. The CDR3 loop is CASSDSASTNEKLFF. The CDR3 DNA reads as TGTGCCAGCAGCGACTCAGCCTCAACTAATGAAAAACTGTTTTTT.

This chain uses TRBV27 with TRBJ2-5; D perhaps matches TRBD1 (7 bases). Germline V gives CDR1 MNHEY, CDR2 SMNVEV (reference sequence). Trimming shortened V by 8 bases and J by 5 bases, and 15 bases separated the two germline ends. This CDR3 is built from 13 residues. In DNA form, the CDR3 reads TGTGCCAGCGGCAGGGGGGTAAGGGAGACCCAGTACTTC. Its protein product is CASGRGVRETQYF.

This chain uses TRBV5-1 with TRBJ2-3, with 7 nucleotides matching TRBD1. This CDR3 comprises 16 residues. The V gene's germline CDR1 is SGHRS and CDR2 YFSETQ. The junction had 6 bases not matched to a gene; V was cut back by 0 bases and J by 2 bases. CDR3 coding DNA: TGCGCCAGCAGCTTGGCGAGGGACAGCCTCACAGATACGCAGTATTTT. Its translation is CASSLARDSLTDTQYF.

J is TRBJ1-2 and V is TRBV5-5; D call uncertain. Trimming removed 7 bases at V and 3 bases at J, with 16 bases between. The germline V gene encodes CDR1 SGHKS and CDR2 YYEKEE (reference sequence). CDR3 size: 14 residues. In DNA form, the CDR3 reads TGTGCCAGCGCAGTTCGGGTGATGGACTATGGCTACACCTTC. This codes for CASAVRVMDYGYTF. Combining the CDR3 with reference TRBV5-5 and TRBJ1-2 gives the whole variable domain DAGVTQSPTHLIKTRGQQVTLRCSPISGHKSVSWYQQVLGQGPQFIFQYYEKEERGRGNFPDRFSARQFPNYSSELNVNALLLGDSALYLCASAVRVMDYGYTFGSGTRLTVV.

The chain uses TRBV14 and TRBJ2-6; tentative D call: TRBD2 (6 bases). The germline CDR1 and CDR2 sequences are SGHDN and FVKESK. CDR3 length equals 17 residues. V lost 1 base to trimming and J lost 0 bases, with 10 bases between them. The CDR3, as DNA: TGTGCCAGCAGCCAAGCCTCGGGAGACTCTGGGGCCAACGTCCTGACTTTC. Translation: CASSQASGDSGANVLTF.

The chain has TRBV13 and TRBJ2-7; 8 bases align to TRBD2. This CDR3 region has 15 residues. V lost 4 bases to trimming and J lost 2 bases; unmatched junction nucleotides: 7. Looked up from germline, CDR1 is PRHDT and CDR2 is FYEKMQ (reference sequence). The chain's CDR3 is CASSSQVAGTYEQYF. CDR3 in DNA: TGTGCCAGCAGCTCCCAAGTAGCGGGAACCTACGAGCAGTACTTC.

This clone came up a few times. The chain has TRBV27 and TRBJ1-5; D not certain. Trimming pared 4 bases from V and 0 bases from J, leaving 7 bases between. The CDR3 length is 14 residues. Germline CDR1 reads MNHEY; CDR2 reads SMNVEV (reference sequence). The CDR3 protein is CASSSRYSNQPQHF. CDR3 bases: TGTGCCAGCAGTTCCCGTTATAGCAATCAGCCCCAGCATTTT.

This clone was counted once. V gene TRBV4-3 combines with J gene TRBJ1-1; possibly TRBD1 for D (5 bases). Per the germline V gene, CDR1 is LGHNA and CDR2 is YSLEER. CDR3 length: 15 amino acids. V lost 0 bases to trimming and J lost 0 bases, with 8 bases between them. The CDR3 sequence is CASSQDGGMNTEAFF. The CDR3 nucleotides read TGCGCCAGCAGCCAAGACGGGGGAATGAACACTGAAGCTTTCTTT.

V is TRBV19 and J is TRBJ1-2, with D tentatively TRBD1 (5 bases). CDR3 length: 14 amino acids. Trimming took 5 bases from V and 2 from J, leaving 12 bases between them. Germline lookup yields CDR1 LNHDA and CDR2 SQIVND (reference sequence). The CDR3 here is CASSPTRTNYGYTF. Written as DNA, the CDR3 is TGTGCCAGTAGTCCCACTCGGACAAACTATGGCTACACCTTC.

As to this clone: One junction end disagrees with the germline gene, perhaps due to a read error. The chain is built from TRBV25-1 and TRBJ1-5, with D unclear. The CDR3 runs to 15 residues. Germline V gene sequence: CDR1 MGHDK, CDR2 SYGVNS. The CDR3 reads CSSSEESTSNQPQHF. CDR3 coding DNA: TGTTCCAGCAGTGAGGAGAGCACTAGCAATCAGCCCCAGCATTTT.

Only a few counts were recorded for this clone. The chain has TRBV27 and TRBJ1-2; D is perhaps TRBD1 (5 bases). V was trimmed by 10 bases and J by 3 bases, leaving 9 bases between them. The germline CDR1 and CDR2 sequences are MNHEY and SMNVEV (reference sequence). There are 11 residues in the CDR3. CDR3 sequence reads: CATGEDYGYTF. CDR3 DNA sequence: TGTGCCACGGGGGAGGACTATGGCTACACCTTC.

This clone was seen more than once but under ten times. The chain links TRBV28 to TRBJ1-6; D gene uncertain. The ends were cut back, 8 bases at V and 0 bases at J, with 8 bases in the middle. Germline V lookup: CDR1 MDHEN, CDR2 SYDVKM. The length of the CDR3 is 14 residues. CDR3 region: CASSYSSYNSPLHF. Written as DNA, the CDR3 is TGTGCCAGCTCCTATAGCTCCTATAATTCACCCCTCCACTTT.

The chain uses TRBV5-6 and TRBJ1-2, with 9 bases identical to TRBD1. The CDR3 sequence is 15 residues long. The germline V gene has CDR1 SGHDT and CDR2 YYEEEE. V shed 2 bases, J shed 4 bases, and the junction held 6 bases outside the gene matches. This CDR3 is CASSLQGAALYGYTF. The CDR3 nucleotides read TGTGCCAGCAGCTTACAGGGGGCGGCTCTCTATGGCTACACCTTC. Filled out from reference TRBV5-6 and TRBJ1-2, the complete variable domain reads DAGVTQSPTHLIKTRGQQVTLRCSPKSGHDTVSWYQQALGQGPQFIFQYYEEEERQRGNFPDRFSGHQFPNYSSELNVNALLLGDSALYLCASSLQGAALYGYTFGSGTRLTVV.

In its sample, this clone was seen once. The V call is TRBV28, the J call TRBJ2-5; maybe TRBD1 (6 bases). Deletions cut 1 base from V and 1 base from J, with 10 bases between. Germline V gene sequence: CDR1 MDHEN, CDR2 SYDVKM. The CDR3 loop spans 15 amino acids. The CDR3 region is CASSLYGQTQETQYF. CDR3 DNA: TGTGCCAGCAGTTTATACGGACAGACCCAAGAGACCCAGTACTTC.

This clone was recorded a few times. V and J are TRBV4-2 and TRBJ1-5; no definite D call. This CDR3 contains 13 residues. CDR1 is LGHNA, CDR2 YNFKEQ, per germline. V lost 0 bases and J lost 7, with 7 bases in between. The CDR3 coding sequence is TGTGCCAGCAGCCAAGATGGGCAACAGCCCCAGCATTTT. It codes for CASSQDGQQPQHF.

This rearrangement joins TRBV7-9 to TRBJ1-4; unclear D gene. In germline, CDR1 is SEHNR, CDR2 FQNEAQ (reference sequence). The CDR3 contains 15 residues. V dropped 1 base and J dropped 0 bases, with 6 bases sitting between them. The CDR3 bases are TGTGCCAGCAGCTTAGGTTCAGCAACTAATGAAAAACTGTTTTTT. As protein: CASSLGSATNEKLFF.

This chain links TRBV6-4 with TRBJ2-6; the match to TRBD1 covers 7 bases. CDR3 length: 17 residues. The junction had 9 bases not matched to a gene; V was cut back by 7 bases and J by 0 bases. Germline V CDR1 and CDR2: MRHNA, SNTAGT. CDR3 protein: CASIEGTAPSGANVLTF. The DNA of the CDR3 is TGTGCCAGCATTGAGGGGACAGCACCCTCTGGGGCCAACGTCCTGACTTTC.

CDR3 coding DNA: TGTGCCAGCAGTTTAACTGGACGGGACTACACCTTC. It encodes CASSLTGRDYTF. The chain joins TRBV28 to TRBJ1-2; no reliable D call. The CDR3 covers 12 residues. V lost 2 bases and J 10 bases, leaving 11 bases between the germline ends. The germline V gene encodes CDR1 MDHEN and CDR2 SYDVKM.

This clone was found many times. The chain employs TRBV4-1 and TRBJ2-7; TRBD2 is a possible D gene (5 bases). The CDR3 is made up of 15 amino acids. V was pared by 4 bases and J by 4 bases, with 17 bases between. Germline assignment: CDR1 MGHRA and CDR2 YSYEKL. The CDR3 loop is CASSPSWGEEYEQYF. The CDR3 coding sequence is TGCGCCAGCAGCCCCTCCTGGGGAGAGGAGTACGAGCAGTACTTC.

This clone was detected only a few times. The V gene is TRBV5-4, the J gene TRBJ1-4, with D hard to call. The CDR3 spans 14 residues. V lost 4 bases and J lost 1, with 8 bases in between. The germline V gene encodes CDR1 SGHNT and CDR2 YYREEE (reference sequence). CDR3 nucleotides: TGTGCCAGCAGCGAGGTGGGAACTAATGAAAAACTGTTTTTT. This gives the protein CASSEVGTNEKLFF.

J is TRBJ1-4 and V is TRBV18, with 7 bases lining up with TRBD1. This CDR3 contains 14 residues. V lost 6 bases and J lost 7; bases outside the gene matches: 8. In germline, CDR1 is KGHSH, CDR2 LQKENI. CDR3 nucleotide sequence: TGTGCCAGCTCCCTGACAGGGACAAGTGAAAAACTGTTTTTT. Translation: CASSLTGTSEKLFF.

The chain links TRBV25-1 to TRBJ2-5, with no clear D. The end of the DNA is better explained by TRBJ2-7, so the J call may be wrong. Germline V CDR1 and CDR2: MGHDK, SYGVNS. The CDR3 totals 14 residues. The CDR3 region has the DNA TGTGCCAGCAGTGACCCTCGCGTTCACTACGAGCAGTACTTC. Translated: CASSDPRVHYEQYF.

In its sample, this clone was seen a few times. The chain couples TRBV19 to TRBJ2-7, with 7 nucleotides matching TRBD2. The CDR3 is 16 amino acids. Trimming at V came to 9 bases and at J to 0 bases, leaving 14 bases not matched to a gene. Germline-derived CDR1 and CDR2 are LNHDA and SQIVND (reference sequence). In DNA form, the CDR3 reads TGTGCCAGGTCCGTGAGCGGGGACCGTAGCTCCTACGAGCAGTACTTC. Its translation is CARSVSGDRSSYEQYF. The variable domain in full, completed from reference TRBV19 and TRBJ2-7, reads DGGITQSPKYLFRKEGQNVTLSCEQNLNHDAMYWYRQDPGQGLRLIYYSQIVNDFQKGDIAEGYSVSREKKESFPLTVTSAQKNPTAFYLCARSVSGDRSSYEQYFGPGTRLTVT.

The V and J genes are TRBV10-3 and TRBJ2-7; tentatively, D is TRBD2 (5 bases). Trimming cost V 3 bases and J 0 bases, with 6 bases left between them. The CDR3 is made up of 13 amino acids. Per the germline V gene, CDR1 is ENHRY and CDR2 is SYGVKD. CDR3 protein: CAISDGISYEQYF. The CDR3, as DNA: TGTGCCATCAGTGACGGGATCTCCTACGAGCAGTACTTC.

CDR3 DNA sequence: TGCAGCGTCTCGACAGGGACGGGCAATCAGCCCCAGCATTTT. This sequence encodes CSVSTGTGNQPQHF. V and J are TRBV29-1 and TRBJ1-5; 7 bases agree with TRBD1. The CDR3 is 14 residues long. Trimming took 6 bases from V and 2 from J; bases not matched to a gene: 7. The germline V gene has CDR1 SQVTM and CDR2 ANQGSEA.